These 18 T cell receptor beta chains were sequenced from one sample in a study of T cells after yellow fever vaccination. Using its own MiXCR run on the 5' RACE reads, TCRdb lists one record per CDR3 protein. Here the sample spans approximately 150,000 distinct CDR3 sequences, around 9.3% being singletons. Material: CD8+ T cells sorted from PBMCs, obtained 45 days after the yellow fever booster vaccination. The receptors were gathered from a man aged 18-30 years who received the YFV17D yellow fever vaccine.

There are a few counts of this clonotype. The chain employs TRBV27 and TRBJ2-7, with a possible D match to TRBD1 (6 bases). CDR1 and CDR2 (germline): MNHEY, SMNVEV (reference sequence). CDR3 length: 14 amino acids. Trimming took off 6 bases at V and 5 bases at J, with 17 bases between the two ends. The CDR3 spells CASRIVGGQNEQYF. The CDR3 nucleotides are TGTGCCAGCAGAATCGTTGGCGGACAGAACGAGCAGTACTTC.

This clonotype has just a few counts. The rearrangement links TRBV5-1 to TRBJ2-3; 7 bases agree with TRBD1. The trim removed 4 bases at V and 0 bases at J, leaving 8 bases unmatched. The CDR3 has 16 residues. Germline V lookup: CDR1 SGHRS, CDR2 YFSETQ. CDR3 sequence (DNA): TGCGCCAGCAGCATCTGGGGACAGCCTAGCACAGATACGCAGTATTTT. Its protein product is CASSIWGQPSTDTQYF.

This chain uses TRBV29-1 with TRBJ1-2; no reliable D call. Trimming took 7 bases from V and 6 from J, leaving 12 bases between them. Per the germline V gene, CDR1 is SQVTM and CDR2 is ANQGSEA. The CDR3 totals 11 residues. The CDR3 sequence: CSGMVQDGYTF. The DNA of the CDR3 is TGCAGCGGGATGGTTCAGGATGGCTACACCTTC.

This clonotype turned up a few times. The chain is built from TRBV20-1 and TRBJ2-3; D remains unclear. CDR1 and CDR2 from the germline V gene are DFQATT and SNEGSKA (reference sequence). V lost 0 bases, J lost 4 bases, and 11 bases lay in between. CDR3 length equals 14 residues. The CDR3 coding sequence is TGCAGTGCTAGAGACTCCACGTGGGCAGATACGCAGTATTTT. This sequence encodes CSARDSTWADTQYF.

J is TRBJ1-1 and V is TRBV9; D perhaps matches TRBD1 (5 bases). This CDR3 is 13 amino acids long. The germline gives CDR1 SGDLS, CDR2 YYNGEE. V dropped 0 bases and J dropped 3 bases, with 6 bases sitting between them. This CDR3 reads CASSVEGDTEAFF. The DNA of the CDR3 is TGTGCCAGCAGCGTAGAAGGGGACACTGAAGCTTTCTTT.

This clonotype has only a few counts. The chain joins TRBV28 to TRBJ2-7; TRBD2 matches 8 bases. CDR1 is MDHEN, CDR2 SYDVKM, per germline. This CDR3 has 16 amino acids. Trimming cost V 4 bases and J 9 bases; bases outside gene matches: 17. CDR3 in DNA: TGTGCCAGCAGTTCTCGACTGACCGGACTAGCCCCTTGGCAGTACGTC. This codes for CASSSRLTGLAPWQYV.

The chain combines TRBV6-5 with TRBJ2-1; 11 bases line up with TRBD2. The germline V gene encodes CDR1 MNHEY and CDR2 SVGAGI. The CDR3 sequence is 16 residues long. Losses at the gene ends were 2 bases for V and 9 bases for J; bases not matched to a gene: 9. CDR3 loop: CASSYEGLAGGLEQFF. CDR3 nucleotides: TGTGCCAGCAGTTACGAGGGTCTAGCGGGGGGCCTTGAGCAGTTCTTC.

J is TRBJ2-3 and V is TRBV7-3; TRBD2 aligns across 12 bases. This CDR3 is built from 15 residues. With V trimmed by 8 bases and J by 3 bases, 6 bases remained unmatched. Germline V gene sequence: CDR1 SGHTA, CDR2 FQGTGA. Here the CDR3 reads CASQSLAGGTDTQYF. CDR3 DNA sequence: TGTGCCAGCCAATCTCTAGCGGGGGGGACAGATACGCAGTATTTT.

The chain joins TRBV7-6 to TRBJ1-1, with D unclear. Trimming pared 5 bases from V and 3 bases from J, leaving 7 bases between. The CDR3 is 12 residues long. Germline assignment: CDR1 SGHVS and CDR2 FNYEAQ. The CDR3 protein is CASSTADTEAFF. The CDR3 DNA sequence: TGTGCCAGCAGCACGGCCGACACTGAAGCTTTCTTT.

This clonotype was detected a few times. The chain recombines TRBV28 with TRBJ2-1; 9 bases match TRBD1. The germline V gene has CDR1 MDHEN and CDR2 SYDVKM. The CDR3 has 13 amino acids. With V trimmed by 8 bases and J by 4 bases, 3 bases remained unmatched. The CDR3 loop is CASRDRVYNEQFF. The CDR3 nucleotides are TGTGCCAGCCGGGACAGGGTATACAATGAGCAGTTCTTC.

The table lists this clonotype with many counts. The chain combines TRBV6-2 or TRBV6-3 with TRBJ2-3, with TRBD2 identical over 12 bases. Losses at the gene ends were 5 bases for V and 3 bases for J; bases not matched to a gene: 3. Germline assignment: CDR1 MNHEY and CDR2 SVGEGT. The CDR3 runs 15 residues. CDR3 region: CASSLAGGPTDTQYF. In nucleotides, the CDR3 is TGTGCCAGCAGTCTAGCGGGGGGGCCGACAGATACGCAGTATTTT.

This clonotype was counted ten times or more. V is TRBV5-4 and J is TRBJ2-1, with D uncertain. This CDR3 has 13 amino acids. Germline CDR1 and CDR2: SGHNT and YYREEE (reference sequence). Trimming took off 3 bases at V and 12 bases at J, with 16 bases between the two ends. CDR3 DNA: TGTGCCAGCAGCTCCTATGAGGCGTTTGGGCAGTTCTTC. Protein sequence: CASSSYEAFGQFF.

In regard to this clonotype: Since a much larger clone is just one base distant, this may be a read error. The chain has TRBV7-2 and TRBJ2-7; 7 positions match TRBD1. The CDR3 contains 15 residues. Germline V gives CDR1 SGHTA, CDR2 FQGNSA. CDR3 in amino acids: CASSLSRTGSYEHYF. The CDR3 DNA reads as TGTGCCAGCAGCTTGTCCCGGACAGGCTCCTACGAGCACTACTTC.

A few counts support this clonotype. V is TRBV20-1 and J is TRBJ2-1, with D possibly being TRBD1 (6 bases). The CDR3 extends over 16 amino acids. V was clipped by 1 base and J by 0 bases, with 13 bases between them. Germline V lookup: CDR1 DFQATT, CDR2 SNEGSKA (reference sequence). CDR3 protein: CSARGRGGSSYNEQFF. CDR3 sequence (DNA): TGCAGTGCTAGAGGCAGGGGTGGAAGCTCCTACAATGAGCAGTTCTTC.

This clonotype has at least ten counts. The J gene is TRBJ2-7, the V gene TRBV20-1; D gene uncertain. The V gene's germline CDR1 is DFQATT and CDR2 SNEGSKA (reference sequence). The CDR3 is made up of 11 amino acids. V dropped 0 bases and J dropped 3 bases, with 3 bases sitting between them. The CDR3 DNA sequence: TGCAGTGCTAGAGAGGGCTACGAGCAGTACGTC. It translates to CSAREGYEQYV.

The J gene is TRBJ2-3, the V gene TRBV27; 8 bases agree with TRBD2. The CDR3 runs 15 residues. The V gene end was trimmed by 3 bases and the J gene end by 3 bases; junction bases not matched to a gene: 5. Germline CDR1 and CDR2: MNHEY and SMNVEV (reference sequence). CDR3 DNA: TGTGCCAGCAGTTTGGGAAGCGGGGGAACAGATACGCAGTATTTT. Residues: CASSLGSGGTDTQYF.

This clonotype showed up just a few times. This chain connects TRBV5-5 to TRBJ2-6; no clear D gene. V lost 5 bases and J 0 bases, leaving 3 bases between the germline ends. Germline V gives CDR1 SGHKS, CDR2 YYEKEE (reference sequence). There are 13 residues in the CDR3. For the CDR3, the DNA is TGTGCCAGCAGGGACTCTGGGGCCAACGTCCTGACTTTC. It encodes CASRDSGANVLTF.

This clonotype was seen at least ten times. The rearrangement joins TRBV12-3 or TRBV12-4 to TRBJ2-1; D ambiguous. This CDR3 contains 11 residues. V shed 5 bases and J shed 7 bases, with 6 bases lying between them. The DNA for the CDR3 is TGTGCCAGCAGTAGCGCTAATGAGCAGTTCTTC. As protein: CASSSANEQFF.